Below, 10 T cell receptor beta chains from the same sample are listed, as sequenced in a study of post-analysis software for immune sequencing data. The study's findings and limits: With TRBV5-6, TRBV5-1 and TRBV20-1 included, about five TRBV segments were more frequent in patients than in controls.

For these TCRs, the target antigens are not known. TCR beta cDNA libraries had unique molecular identifiers. TCRdb itself ran the PCR reads through MiXCR, one entry per CDR3 protein. The profile shows 740,000 or so distinct CDR3 sequences, about 57% of them singletons. Sequencing was carried out using blood. Source of these receptors: a girl between 5 and 17 years old with multiple sclerosis.

This clonotype was counted a few times. V usage is TRBV3-1 and J usage is TRBJ2-5; no definite D call. The CDR3 sequence is 14 residues long. V lost 4 bases and J lost 7, with 16 bases in between. CDR1 LGHDT and CDR2 YNNKEL come from the germline V gene (reference sequence). CDR3 sequence reads: CASSPSPSATTQYF. CDR3 DNA: TGTGCCAGCAGCCCCAGCCCCAGCGCCACGACCCAGTACTTC.

There are a few counts of this clonotype. The rearrangement joins TRBV6-5 to TRBJ2-1, with 7 bases matching TRBD1. V lost 8 bases to trimming and J lost 4 bases; unmatched junction nucleotides: 8. CDR1 MNHEY and CDR2 SVGAGI come from the germline V gene. CDR3 length: 14 amino acids. The CDR3 coding sequence is TGTGCCAGCTTTGCCGGGACAGAGTACAATGAGCAGTTCTTC. It yields the protein CASFAGTEYNEQFF.

The chain recombines TRBV29-1 with TRBJ1-1; D not certain. The CDR3 runs 15 residues. Germline V gene lookup returns CDR1 SQVTM and CDR2 ANQGSEA. V lost 0 bases and J lost 1, with 12 bases in between. The CDR3 reads CSVEERVRPNTEAFF. In DNA form, the CDR3 reads TGCAGCGTTGAAGAACGGGTACGGCCGAACACTGAAGCTTTCTTT.

This clonotype was detected only a few times. The chain links TRBV29-1 to TRBJ2-5, with no clear D. From germline, CDR1 is SQVTM and CDR2 ANQGSEA. V was trimmed by 7 bases and J by 11 bases, leaving 17 bases between them. This CDR3 has 11 amino acids. The CDR3 sequence: CSGAASNEQYF. The CDR3 DNA is TGCAGCGGGGCAGCTTCGAATGAGCAGTACTTC.

There are a few counts of this clonotype. The genes are TRBV7-2 and TRBJ2-7; possibly TRBD2 for D (7 bases). There are 14 residues in the CDR3. Between the trimmed V and J ends, which lost 0 bases and 7 bases, there was a span of 13 bases. Germline-derived CDR1 and CDR2 are SGHTA and FQGNSA. This CDR3 reads CASSLAPQGGEQYF. CDR3 bases: TGTGCCAGCAGCTTAGCTCCACAGGGAGGGGAGCAGTACTTC.

CDR3 in amino acids: CAIRVGPQETQYF. CDR3 sequence (DNA): TGTGCCATCAGGGTGGGTCCCCAAGAGACCCAGTACTTC. The chain employs TRBV10-3 and TRBJ2-5; D is uncertain. V dropped 6 bases and J dropped 1 base, with 9 bases sitting between them. There are 13 residues in the CDR3. From germline, CDR1 is ENHRY and CDR2 SYGVKD.

V usage is TRBV20-1 and J usage is TRBJ2-4, with 7 bases aligning to TRBD1. V lost 6 bases, J lost 9 bases, and 17 bases stayed unmatched. The CDR3 consists of 15 residues. The germline gives CDR1 DFQATT, CDR2 SNEGSKA (reference sequence). The chain's CDR3 is CSAPARQGAFPIQYF. CDR3 in DNA: TGCAGTGCCCCGGCAAGACAGGGCGCCTTTCCCATTCAGTACTTC.

The V call is TRBV25-1, the J call TRBJ2-2, with 8 bases identical to TRBD1. V dropped 3 bases and J dropped 5; count of bases not matched to a gene: 17. The CDR3 loop spans 19 amino acids. The germline V gene encodes CDR1 MGHDK and CDR2 SYGVNS. The CDR3 DNA follows: TGTGCCAGCAGTGAGGGCCCAGGCCAGGGGGCACGTAAGACCGGGGAGCTGTTTTTT. This gives the protein CASSEGPGQGARKTGELFF.

This clonotype appeared many times. J is TRBJ2-7 and V is TRBV5-1, with D unclear. The germline CDR1 and CDR2 sequences are SGHRS and YFSETQ. CDR3 size: 13 residues. The V end lost 0 bases, the J end lost 4 bases, and 8 bases lay between the germline ends. The CDR3 nucleotides read TGCGCCAGCAGCTTGGGGTGGTCGTACGAGCAGTACTTC. Translation gives CASSLGWSYEQYF. The full variable domain, its missing parts supplied by reference TRBV5-1 and TRBJ2-7, is KAGVTQTPRYLIKTRGQQVTLSCSPISGHRSVSWYQQTPGQGLQFLFEYFSETQRNKGNFPGRFSGRQFSNSRSEMNVSTLELGDSALYLCASSLGWSYEQYFGPGTRLTVT.

The chain has TRBV20-1 and TRBJ2-7, with 13 bases matching TRBD2. V shed 3 bases, J shed 7 bases, and the junction held 6 bases outside the gene matches. Germline loops: CDR1 DFQATT, CDR2 SNEGSKA (reference sequence). The CDR3 totals 14 residues. In nucleotides, the CDR3 is TGCAGTGCTAGGGAACTAGCGGGAGGGGGGGAGCAGTACTTC. It specifies CSARELAGGGEQYF.